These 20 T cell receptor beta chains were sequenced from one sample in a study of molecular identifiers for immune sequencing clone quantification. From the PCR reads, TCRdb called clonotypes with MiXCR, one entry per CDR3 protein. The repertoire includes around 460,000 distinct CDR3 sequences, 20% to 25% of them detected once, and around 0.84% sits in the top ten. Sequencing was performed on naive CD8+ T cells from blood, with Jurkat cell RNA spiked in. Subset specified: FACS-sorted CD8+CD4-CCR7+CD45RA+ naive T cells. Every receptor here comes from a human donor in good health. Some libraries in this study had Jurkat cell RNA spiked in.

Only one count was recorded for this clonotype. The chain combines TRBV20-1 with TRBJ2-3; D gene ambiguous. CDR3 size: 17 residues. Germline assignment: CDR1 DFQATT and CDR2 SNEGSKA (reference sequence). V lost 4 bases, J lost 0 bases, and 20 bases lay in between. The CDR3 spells CSAKGSNPNPSTDTQYF. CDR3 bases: TGCAGTGCTAAGGGTAGCAACCCTAATCCTAGCACAGATACGCAGTATTTT.

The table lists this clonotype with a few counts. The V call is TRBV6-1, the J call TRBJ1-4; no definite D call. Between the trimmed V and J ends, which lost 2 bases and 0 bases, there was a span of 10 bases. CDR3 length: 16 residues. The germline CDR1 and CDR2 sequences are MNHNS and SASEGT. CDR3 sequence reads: CASSERWAATNEKLFF. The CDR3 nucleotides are TGTGCCAGCAGTGAACGGTGGGCGGCAACTAATGAAAAACTGTTTTTT.

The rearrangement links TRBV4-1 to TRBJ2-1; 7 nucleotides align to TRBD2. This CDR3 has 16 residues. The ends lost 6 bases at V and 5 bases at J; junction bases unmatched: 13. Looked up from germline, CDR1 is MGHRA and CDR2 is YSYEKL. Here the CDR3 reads CASSVRETFGNNEQFF. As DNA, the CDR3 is TGCGCCAGCAGTGTGCGGGAGACTTTCGGGAACAATGAGCAGTTCTTC.

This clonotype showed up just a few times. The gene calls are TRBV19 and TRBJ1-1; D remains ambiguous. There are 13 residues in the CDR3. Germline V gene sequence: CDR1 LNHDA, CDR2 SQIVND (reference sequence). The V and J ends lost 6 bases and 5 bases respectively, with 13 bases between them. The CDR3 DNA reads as TGTGCCAGTAGCACCACGGTAGGGACTGAAGCTTTCTTT. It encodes CASSTTVGTEAFF.

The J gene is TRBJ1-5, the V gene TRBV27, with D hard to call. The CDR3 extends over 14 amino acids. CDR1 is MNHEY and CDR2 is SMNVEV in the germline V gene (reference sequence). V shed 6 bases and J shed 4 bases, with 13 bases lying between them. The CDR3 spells CASSRIGVNQPQHF. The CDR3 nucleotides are TGTGCCAGCAGCAGGATCGGGGTTAATCAGCCCCAGCATTTT.

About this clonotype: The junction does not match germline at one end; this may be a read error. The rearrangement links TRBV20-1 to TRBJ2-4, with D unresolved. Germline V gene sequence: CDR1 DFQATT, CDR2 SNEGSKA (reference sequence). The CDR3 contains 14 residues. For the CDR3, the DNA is TGCAGTGCTACGAATTGGAGAGTCAAAAACGTTCAGTACTTC. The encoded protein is CSATNWRVKNVQYF.

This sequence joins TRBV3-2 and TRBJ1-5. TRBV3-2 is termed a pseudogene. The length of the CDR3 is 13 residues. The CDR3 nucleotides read TGTGCCAGCAGCCAAGTTCCAAATCAGCCCCAGCATTTT. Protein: CASSQVPNQPQHF.

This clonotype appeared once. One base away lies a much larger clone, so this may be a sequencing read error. Here the CDR3 DNA reads TGTGCCAGCAGATCAGGCGGTGGCACAGATACGCAGCATTTT. This gives the protein CASRSGGGTDTQHF. This sequence joins TRBV7-6 and TRBJ2-3; no definite D call. The closer fit of TRBJ1-5 to the DNA end suggests the J call may be wrong. This CDR3 has 14 residues. Per germline, CDR1 SGHVS and CDR2 FNYEAQ.

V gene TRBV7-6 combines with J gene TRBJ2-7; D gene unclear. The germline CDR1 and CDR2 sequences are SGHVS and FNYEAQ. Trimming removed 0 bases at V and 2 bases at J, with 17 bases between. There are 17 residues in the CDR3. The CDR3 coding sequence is TGTGCCAGCAGCTTAGCGGGTAGGGCGGCTTTAGCCTACGAGCAGTACTTC. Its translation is CASSLAGRAALAYEQYF.

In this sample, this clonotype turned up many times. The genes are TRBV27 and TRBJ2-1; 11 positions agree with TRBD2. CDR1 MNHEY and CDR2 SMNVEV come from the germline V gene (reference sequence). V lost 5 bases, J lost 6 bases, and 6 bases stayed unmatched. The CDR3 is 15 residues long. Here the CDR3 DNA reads TGTGCCAGCAGTCCTCTAGCGGGGGGAGTCAATGAGCAGTTCTTC. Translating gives CASSPLAGGVNEQFF.

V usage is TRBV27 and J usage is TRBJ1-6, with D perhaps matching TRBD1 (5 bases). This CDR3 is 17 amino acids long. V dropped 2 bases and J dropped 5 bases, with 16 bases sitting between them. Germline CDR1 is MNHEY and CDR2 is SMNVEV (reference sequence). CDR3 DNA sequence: TGTGCCAGCAGTTTAACAGGCCCCGAATTCAATAATTCACCCCTCCACTTT. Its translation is CASSLTGPEFNNSPLHF.

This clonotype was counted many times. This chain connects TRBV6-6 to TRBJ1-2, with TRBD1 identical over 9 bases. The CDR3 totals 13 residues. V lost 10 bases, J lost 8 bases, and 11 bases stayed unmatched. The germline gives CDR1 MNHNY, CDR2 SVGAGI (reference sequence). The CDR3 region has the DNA TGTGCCACCGAAGACGGGACAGGGAACGGCTACACCTTC. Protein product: CATEDGTGNGYTF.

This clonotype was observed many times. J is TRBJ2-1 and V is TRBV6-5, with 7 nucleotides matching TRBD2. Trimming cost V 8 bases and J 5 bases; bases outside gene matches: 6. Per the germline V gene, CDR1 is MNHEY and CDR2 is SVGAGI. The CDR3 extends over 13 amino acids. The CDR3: CASGEGTDNEQFF. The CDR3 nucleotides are TGTGCCAGCGGGGAGGGTACCGACAATGAGCAGTTCTTC.

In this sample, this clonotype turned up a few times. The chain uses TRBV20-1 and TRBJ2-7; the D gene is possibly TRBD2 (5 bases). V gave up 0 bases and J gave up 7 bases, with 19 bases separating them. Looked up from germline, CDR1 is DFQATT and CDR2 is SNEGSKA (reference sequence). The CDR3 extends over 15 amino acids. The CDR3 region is CSARDTAGISGEQYF. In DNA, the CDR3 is TGCAGTGCTAGAGATACGGCAGGAATCTCGGGGGAGCAGTACTTC.

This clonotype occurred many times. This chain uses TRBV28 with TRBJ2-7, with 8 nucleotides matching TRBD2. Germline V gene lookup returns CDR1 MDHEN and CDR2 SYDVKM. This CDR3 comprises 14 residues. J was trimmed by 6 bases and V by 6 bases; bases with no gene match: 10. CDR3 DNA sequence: TGTGCCAGCAGCCCAGCGGGAGCCCAGGTCGAGCAGTACTTC. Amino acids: CASSPAGAQVEQYF.

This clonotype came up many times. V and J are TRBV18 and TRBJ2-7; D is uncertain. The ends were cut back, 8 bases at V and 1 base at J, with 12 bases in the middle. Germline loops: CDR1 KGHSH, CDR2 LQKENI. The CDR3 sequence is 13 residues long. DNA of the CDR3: TGTGCCAGCAGCCCACCAGGATCCTACGAGCAGTACTTC. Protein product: CASSPPGSYEQYF.

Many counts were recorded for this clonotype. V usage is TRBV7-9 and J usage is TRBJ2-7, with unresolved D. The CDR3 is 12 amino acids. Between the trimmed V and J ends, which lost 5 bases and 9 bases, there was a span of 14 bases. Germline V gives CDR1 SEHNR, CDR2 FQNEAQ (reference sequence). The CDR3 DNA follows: TGTGCCAGCAGCCATCCCGGTGGTGTGCAGTACTTC. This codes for CASSHPGGVQYF.

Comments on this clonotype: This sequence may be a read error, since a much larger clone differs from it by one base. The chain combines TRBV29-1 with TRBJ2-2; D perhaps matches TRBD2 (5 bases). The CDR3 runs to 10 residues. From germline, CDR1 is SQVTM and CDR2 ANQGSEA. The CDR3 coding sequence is TGCAGCGCCCAGGCCGGGGAGCTGTCTTTT. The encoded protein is CSAQAGELSF.

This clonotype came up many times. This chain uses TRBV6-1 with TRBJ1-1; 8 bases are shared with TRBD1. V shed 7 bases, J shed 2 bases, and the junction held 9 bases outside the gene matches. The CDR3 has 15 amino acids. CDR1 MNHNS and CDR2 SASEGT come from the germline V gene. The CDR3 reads CASNGQGMDNTEAFF. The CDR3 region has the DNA TGTGCCAGCAACGGACAGGGAATGGACAACACTGAAGCTTTCTTT.

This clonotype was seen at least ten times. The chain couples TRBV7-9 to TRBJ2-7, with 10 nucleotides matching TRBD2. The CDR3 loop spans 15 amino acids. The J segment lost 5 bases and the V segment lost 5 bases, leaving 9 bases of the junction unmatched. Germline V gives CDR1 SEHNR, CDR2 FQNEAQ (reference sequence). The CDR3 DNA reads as TGTGCCAGCAGCGCGGTGCTAGCGGGAGCACACGAGCAGTACTTC. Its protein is CASSAVLAGAHEQYF.